This T cell receptor beta chain was captured by sequencing in a study of T cells in Graves' hyperthyroidism and ophthalmopathy. TCR beta CDR3 regions were amplified from RNA. The TCR CDR3 first-round RT-PCR relied on the HTBI primer set. From the multiplex PCR reads, TCRdb called clonotypes with MiXCR, one entry per CDR3 protein. This table holds hundreds of thousands of distinct CDR3 sequences, approximately 20% found once. The sample holds many counts of this clonotype. The sample comprised blood. This sequence originates from a man between 35 and 55 years old with Graves' ophthalmopathy.

This chain's CDR3 is CASSLGVGTQYF. The CDR3 DNA sequence: TGTGCCAGCTCACTCGGAGTGGGGACCCAGTACTTC. V gene TRBV18 combines with J gene TRBJ2-5; D remains unclear. Germline values: CDR1 KGHSH, CDR2 LQKENI. Trimming shortened V by 4 bases and J by 7 bases, and 10 bases separated the two germline ends. This CDR3 is 12 amino acids long. Filled out from reference TRBV18 and TRBJ2-5, the complete variable domain reads NAGVMQNPRHLVRRRGQEARLRCSPMKGHSHVYWYRQLPEEGLKFMVYLQKENIIDESGMPKERFSAEFPKEGPSILRIQQVVRGDSAAYFCASSLGVGTQYFGPGTRLLVL.